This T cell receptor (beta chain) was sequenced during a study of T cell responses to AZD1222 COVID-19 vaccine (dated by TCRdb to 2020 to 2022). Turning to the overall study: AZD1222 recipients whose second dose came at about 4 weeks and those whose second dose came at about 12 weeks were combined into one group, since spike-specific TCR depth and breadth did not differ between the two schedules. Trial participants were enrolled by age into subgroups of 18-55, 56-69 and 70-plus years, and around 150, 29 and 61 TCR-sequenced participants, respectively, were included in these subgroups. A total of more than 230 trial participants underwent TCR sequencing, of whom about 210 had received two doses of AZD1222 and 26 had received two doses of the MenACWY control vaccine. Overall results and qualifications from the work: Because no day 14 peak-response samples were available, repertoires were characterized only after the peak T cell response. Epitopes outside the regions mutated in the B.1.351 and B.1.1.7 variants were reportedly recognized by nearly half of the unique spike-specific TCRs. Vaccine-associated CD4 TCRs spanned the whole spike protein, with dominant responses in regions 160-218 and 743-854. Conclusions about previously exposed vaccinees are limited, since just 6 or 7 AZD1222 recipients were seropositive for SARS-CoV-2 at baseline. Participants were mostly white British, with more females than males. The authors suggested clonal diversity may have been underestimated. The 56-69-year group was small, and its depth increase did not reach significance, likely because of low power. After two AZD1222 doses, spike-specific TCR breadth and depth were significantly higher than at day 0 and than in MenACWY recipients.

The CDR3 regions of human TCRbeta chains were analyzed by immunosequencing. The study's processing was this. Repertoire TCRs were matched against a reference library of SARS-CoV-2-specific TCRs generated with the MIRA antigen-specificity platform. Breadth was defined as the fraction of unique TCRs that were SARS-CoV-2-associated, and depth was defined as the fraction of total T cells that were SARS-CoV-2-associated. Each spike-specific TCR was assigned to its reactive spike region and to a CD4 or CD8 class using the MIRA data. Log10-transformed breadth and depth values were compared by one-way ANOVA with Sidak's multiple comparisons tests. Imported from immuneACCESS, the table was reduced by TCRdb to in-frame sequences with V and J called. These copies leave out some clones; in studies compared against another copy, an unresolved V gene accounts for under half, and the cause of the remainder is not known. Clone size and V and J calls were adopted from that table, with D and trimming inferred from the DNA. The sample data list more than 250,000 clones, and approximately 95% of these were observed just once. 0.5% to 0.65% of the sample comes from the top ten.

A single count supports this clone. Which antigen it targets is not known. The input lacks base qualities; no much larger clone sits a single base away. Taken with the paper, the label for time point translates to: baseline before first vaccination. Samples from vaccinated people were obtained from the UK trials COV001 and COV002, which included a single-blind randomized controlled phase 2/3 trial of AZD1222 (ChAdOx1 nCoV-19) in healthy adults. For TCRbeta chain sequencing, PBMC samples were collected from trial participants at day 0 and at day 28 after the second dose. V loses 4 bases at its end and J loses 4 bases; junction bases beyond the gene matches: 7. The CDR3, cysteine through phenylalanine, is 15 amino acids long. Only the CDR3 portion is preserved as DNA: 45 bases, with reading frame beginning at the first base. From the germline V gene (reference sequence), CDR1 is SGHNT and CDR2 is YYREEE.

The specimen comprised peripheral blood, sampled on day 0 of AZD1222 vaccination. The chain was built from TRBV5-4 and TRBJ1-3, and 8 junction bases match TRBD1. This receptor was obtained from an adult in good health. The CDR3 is CASSKTGTGGNTIYF. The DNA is TGTGCCAGCAGCAAGACCGGGACAGGAGGAAACACCATATATTTT.